This TCR beta chain was identified during a study of response to subunit inactivated influenza vaccine. Study-wide results and caveats: Authors suggested few new T cells are recruited by each seasonal influenza vaccination.

The CDR3 sequence is 18 residues long. The germline V gene has CDR1 MDHEN and CDR2 SYDVKM. V shed 6 bases and J 0 bases; nucleotides not matched to a gene: 8. The sample holds many counts of this clonotype. Its antigen remains unidentified. TCRdb redid the calling of the RT-PCR reads with MiXCR, one entry per CDR3 protein. The sample consists of almost 250,000 distinct CDR3 sequences, 9% to 15% of them appearing once. The V gene is TRBV28, the J gene TRBJ2-4; 13 nucleotides agree with TRBD2. Sequenced here: non-naive T cells sorted from PBMCs, sampled around 14 days before vaccination. The clonotype comes from a man aged 50-59 years who received an inactivated influenza vaccine. The CDR3 protein is CASSRGTSGEVAKNIQYF. The CDR3 bases are TGTGCCAGCAGCCGAGGGACTAGCGGGGAAGTAGCCAAAAACATTCAGTACTTC.